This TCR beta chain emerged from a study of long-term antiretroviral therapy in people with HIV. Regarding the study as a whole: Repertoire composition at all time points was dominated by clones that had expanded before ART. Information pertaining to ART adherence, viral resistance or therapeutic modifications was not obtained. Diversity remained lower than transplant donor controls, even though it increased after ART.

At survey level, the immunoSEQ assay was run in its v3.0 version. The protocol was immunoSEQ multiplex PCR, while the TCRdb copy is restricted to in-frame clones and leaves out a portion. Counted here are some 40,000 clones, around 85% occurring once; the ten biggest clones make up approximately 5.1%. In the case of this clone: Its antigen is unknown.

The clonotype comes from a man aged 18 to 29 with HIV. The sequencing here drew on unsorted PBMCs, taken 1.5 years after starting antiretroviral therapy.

This CDR3 reads CAWTNTGISTDTQYF. Here the CDR3 DNA reads TGTGCCTGGACCAACACAGGGATTAGCACAGATACGCAGTATTTT. V gene TRBV30 combines with J gene TRBJ2-3, with D tentatively TRBD1 (6 bases). The germline CDR1 and CDR2 sequences are GTSNPN and SVGIG (reference sequence). V was trimmed by 4 bases and J by 0 bases, leaving 14 bases between them. The CDR3 has 15 residues.